The 27 T cell receptor beta chains listed next were all sequenced from one sample in a study of pediatric ulcerative colitis. The table came from immunoSEQ multiplex PCR; TCRdb's copy has only in-frame clones and leaves some out. The table has tens of thousands of clones, 85% to 90% seen once. The sample taken for sequencing was blood. These receptor sequences come from a boy aged 5-17 years with severe ulcerative colitis.

The rearrangement joins TRBV7-8 to TRBJ1-1; D call uncertain. The V end was cut by 3 bases, the J end by 1 base, with 9 bases between. Looked up from germline, CDR1 is SGHVS and CDR2 is FQNEAQ. This CDR3 is built from 14 residues. CDR3 loop: CASSFTQENTEAFF. In DNA form, the CDR3 reads TGTGCCAGCAGCTTCACTCAGGAGAACACTGAAGCTTTCTTT.

This clone was found a few times. V and J are TRBV6-1 and TRBJ1-2, with 8 nucleotides matching TRBD1. V shed 3 bases, J shed 8 bases, and the junction held 5 bases outside the gene matches. This CDR3 contains 13 residues. Germline V lookup: CDR1 MNHNS, CDR2 SASEGT. In nucleotides, the CDR3 is TGTGCCAGCAGTGACAGGGGGCAGGACGGCTACACCTTC. Translated: CASSDRGQDGYTF.

The chain combines TRBV7-8 with TRBJ2-1, with D possibly being TRBD2 (6 bases). CDR1 is SGHVS, CDR2 FQNEAQ, per germline. The ends were cut back, 4 bases at V and 5 bases at J, with 12 bases in the middle. The CDR3 is 14 residues long. In DNA, the CDR3 is TGTGCCAGCAGCTACAGCGGGCCCCACAATGAGCAGTTCTTC. Its protein is CASSYSGPHNEQFF.

The gene calls are TRBV13 and TRBJ2-2; possibly TRBD2 for D (5 bases). From germline, CDR1 is PRHDT and CDR2 FYEKMQ (reference sequence). The CDR3 runs to 14 residues. V was shortened by 5 bases and J by 1 base, with 8 bases between the two germline ends. The CDR3 coding sequence is TGTGCCAGCAGCGCCCGGGGGAACACCGGGGAGCTGTTTTTT. Its translation: CASSARGNTGELFF.

The genes are TRBV7-9 and TRBJ2-3; TRBD2 matches at 15 bases. V dropped 1 base and J dropped 4; count of bases not matched to a gene: 6. The CDR3 loop spans 18 amino acids. Germline lookup yields CDR1 SEHNR and CDR2 FQNEAQ (reference sequence). This CDR3 reads CASSLGTSGRAWADTQYF. The CDR3 region has the DNA TGTGCCAGCAGCTTAGGGACTAGCGGGAGGGCCTGGGCAGATACGCAGTATTTT.

V gene TRBV11-2 combines with J gene TRBJ2-7; D unresolved. The CDR3 spans 12 residues. Between the trimmed V and J ends, which lost 0 bases and 4 bases, there was a span of 4 bases. Germline-derived CDR1 and CDR2 are SGHAT and FQNNGV. CDR3 sequence reads: CASSLDLYEQYF. CDR3 DNA: TGTGCCAGCAGCTTAGATTTATACGAGCAGTACTTC.

This chain links TRBV14 with TRBJ2-7, with 7 bases fitting TRBD2. This CDR3 region has 16 residues. J gave up 0 bases and V 4 bases, and 9 bases lay outside the gene matches. Germline CDR1 reads SGHDN; CDR2 reads FVKESK. Here the CDR3 DNA reads TGTGCCAGCAGCCCTGGGACTACTTATAGCTCCTACGAGCAGTACTTC. It yields the protein CASSPGTTYSSYEQYF.

The chain links TRBV30 to TRBJ2-5; D is unresolved. Deletions cut 3 bases from V and 3 bases from J, with 5 bases between. In germline, CDR1 is GTSNPN, CDR2 SVGIG (reference sequence). The CDR3 totals 11 residues. The chain's CDR3 is CAWRVKETQYF. Here the CDR3 DNA reads TGTGCCTGGAGGGTGAAAGAGACCCAGTACTTC.

The chain combines TRBV12-2 with TRBJ1-5; the tabulated D call, TRBD1, remains unverified against the DNA. TRBV12-2 is flagged as a pseudogene. CDR3 length: 19 amino acids. This CDR3 reads CASRLKGDSTSYSNQPQHF. The DNA of the CDR3 is TGTGCAAGTCGCTTAAAGGGGGACAGCACCTCTTATAGCAATCAGCCCCAGCATTTT.

The J gene is TRBJ2-5, the V gene TRBV7-6; D ambiguous. The V end lost 5 bases, the J end lost 0 bases, and 4 bases lay between the germline ends. The CDR3 is 12 residues long. Germline V gene lookup returns CDR1 SGHVS and CDR2 FNYEAQ. In DNA form, the CDR3 reads TGTGCCAGCAGCCCGTACCAAGAGACCCAGTACTTC. Protein sequence: CASSPYQETQYF. The full variable domain, in which reference TRBV7-6 and TRBJ2-5 provide the parts outside the CDR3, is GAGVSQSPRYKVTKRGQDVALRCDPISGHVSLYWYRQALGQGPEFLTYFNYEAQQDKSGLPNDRFSAERPEGSISTLTIQRTEQRDSAMYRCASSPYQETQYFGPGTRLLVL.

This chain uses TRBV27 with TRBJ2-7, with D tentatively TRBD2 (6 bases). The V and J ends lost 3 bases and 3 bases respectively, with 12 bases between them. This CDR3 has 14 residues. Per the germline V gene, CDR1 is MNHEY and CDR2 is SMNVEV (reference sequence). CDR3: CASSFSGGDYEQYF. As DNA, the CDR3 is TGTGCCAGCAGTTTTAGCGGAGGGGACTACGAGCAGTACTTC.

The rearrangement joins TRBV7-9 to TRBJ2-3, with 13 bases identical to TRBD2. After removal of 5 bases from V and 4 bases from J, the junction contained 6 bases not matched to a gene. The CDR3 length is 16 residues. CDR1 and CDR2 from the germline V gene are SEHNR and FQNEAQ (reference sequence). The CDR3, as DNA: TGTGCCAGCAGCCCGGGACTAGCGGGATTCGCAGATACGCAGTATTTT. This translates into CASSPGLAGFADTQYF.

V is TRBV9 and J is TRBJ2-1; the D is unclear. The V and J ends lost 7 bases and 9 bases respectively, with 5 bases between them. Per germline, CDR1 SGDLS and CDR2 YYNGEE. The CDR3 has 9 residues. CDR3 nucleotide sequence: TGTGCCAGCCCAGTTGAGCAGTTCTTC. This translates into CASPVEQFF.

J is TRBJ2-7 and V is TRBV4-2; possibly TRBD2 for D (5 bases). This CDR3 region has 13 residues. Trimming took 3 bases from V and 3 from J, leaving 9 bases between them. The V gene's germline CDR1 is LGHNA and CDR2 YNFKEQ. CDR3 DNA sequence: TGTGCCAGCAGCCAGACTACGTTCTACGAGCAGTACTTC. This translates into CASSQTTFYEQYF.

The V call is TRBV2, the J call TRBJ2-5; 7 bases agree with TRBD2. Germline V CDR1 and CDR2: SNHLY, FYNNEI. The CDR3 has 15 residues. Trimming took 6 bases from V and 5 from J; bases not matched to a gene: 12. The CDR3 DNA is TGTGCCAGCAGGGATATAAGCGGGATAGAGGAGACCCAGTACTTC. It encodes CASRDISGIEETQYF. The variable domain in full, with the rest retrieved from reference TRBV2 and TRBJ2-5, is EPEVTQTPSHQVTQMGQEVILRCVPISNHLYFYWYRQILGQKVEFLVSFYNNEISEKSEIFDDQFSVERPDGSNFTLKIRSTKLEDSAMYFCASRDISGIEETQYFGPGTRLLVL.

The chain carries TRBV11-2 and TRBJ2-7; TRBD2 matches at 10 bases. Germline CDR1 SGHAT, CDR2 FQNNGV. This CDR3 is 17 amino acids long. With 0 bases clipped from V and 4 bases from J, the junction kept 9 bases outside the gene matches. Here the CDR3 reads CASSLDGGGLAAYEQYF. As DNA, the CDR3 is TGTGCCAGCAGCTTAGATGGGGGCGGACTAGCGGCGTACGAGCAGTACTTC.

The V gene is TRBV19, the J gene TRBJ1-1; D gene unclear. CDR1 LNHDA and CDR2 SQIVND come from the germline V gene (reference sequence). With 0 bases removed from V and 3 bases from J, the gap between germline ends came to 8 bases. The CDR3 has 14 residues. The CDR3 is CASSIEVQYTEAFF. The CDR3 DNA sequence: TGTGCCAGTAGTATAGAGGTACAGTACACTGAAGCTTTCTTT.

This clone has only a few counts. The V and J genes are TRBV6-5 and TRBJ2-7, with 8 bases that match TRBD1. Trimming removed 2 bases from V and 3 bases from J; junction bases left unmatched: 6. From germline, CDR1 is MNHEY and CDR2 SVGAGI. The CDR3 spans 15 residues. The CDR3 DNA reads as TGTGCCAGCAGTTACACATTGGACAGGGTCTACGAGCAGTACTTC. Its translation: CASSYTLDRVYEQYF.

The J gene is TRBJ2-5, the V gene TRBV19, with 9 bases aligning to TRBD2. CDR3 length equals 15 residues. Trimming took 1 base from V and 5 from J; bases not matched to a gene: 5. The V gene's germline CDR1 is LNHDA and CDR2 SQIVND (reference sequence). The CDR3 here is CASSIAGTSTETQYF. The CDR3 DNA reads TGTGCCAGTAGTATAGCGGGGACTAGCACTGAGACCCAGTACTTC.

The chain couples TRBV19 to TRBJ2-7; TRBD2 matches at 11 bases. There are 16 residues in the CDR3. The J segment lost 7 bases and the V segment lost 3 bases, leaving 11 bases of the junction unmatched. The germline gives CDR1 LNHDA, CDR2 SQIVND (reference sequence). The CDR3 spells CASSISGTSGWGEQYF. Written as DNA, the CDR3 is TGTGCCAGTAGTATTTCCGGGACTAGCGGATGGGGTGAGCAGTACTTC. Together with reference TRBV19 and TRBJ2-7, the CDR3 gives the full variable domain: DGGITQSPKYLFRKEGQNVTLSCEQNLNHDAMYWYRQDPGQGLRLIYYSQIVNDFQKGDIAEGYSVSREKKESFPLTVTSAQKNPTAFYLCASSISGTSGWGEQYFGPGTRLTVT.

This chain uses TRBV11-3 with TRBJ2-7; D is possibly TRBD2 (6 bases). The germline gives CDR1 SGHNT, CDR2 YENEEA. The CDR3 length is 13 residues. The V gene lost 5 bases and the J gene lost 1 base, with 9 bases spanning the gap. In DNA, the CDR3 is TGTGCCAGCAGCGAAGGGACTTCCTACGAGCAGTACTTC. Translated, it gives CASSEGTSYEQYF.

The chain couples TRBV23-1 to TRBJ2-7, with TRBD1 as a possible D gene (5 bases). TRBV23-1 is an ORF, and what it does is uncertain. The CDR3 runs to 13 residues. The germline V and J ends were trimmed by 1 base and 5 bases, with 9 bases remaining between them. The CDR3, as DNA: TGCGCCAGCAGTCAATTATCACAGGACGAGCAGTACTTC. It codes for CASSQLSQDEQYF.

The CDR3, as DNA: TGTGCCAGTGACTCGGACCACAATGAGCAGTTCTTC. Residues: CASDSDHNEQFF. The V and J genes are TRBV7-2 and TRBJ2-1; no definite D call. Trimming left V 9 bases short and J 5 bases short, with 11 bases between. The CDR3 contains 12 residues. Germline V gene lookup returns CDR1 SGHTA and CDR2 FQGNSA.

This clone was seen just once. The chain joins TRBV6-1 to TRBJ2-7, with D unclear. The germline V gene encodes CDR1 MNHNS and CDR2 SASEGT. The germline V and J ends were trimmed by 3 bases and 2 bases, with 2 bases remaining between them. CDR3 length equals 11 residues. The chain's CDR3 is CASSEAYEQYF. DNA of the CDR3: TGTGCCAGCAGTGAGGCCTACGAGCAGTACTTC.

The chain couples TRBV27 to TRBJ1-1; D possibly corresponds to TRBD1 (5 bases). The CDR3 has 16 residues. Germline V lookup: CDR1 MNHEY, CDR2 SMNVEV (reference sequence). Trimming took 4 bases from V and 5 from J, leaving 20 bases between them. The DNA for the CDR3 is TGTGCCAGCAGTTCTCAATACGGGACCCGGGGGACTGAAGCTTTCTTT. It is translated as CASSSQYGTRGTEAFF.

The chain's CDR3 is CASSLEATASNEQFF. DNA for the CDR3: TGTGCCAGCAGCTTAGAGGCGACAGCCTCCAATGAGCAGTTCTTC. The J gene is TRBJ2-1, the V gene TRBV7-6; tentatively, D is TRBD1 (5 bases). CDR3 length equals 15 residues. The germline CDR1 and CDR2 sequences are SGHVS and FNYEAQ. V lost 1 base and J lost 6, with 13 bases in between. Full variable domain (rest looked up from reference TRBV7-6 and TRBJ2-1): GAGVSQSPRYKVTKRGQDVALRCDPISGHVSLYWYRQALGQGPEFLTYFNYEAQQDKSGLPNDRFSAERPEGSISTLTIQRTEQRDSAMYRCASSLEATASNEQFFGPGTRLTVL.

The chain carries TRBV13 and TRBJ2-1, with D tentatively TRBD2 (6 bases). Looked up from germline, CDR1 is PRHDT and CDR2 is FYEKMQ (reference sequence). V lost 5 bases to trimming and J lost 4 bases, with 18 bases between them. The CDR3 is 16 amino acids. The CDR3 region is CASSPSRRGAYNEQFF. CDR3 DNA: TGTGCCAGCAGCCCCTCTAGGCGCGGGGCGTACAATGAGCAGTTCTTC.